The clone carrying this T cell receptor (beta chain) came up many times. These data belong to a study of T cells in Graves' hyperthyroidism and ophthalmopathy. On the study more broadly: Initial diagnosis, before any treatment, was when peripheral blood was collected.

RNA transcripts provided the source from which TCR beta CDR3 regions were amplified. A first-round RT-PCR of the TCR CDR3 used the HTBI primer set. TCRdb analysed the multiplex PCR reads with MiXCR anew, one entry per CDR3 protein. Seen here are 300,000 to 450,000 distinct CDR3 sequences, about 14% observed once, and the top ten hold 20%. Ophthalmopathy patients all had a Clinical Activity Score of at least 3, a NOSPECS grade of at least 4 and disease under 3 months old. The CDR3 has 15 amino acids. V was clipped by 3 bases and J by 3 bases; unmatched bases: 4. Germline V gene lookup returns CDR1 MRHNA and CDR2 SNTAGT.

What was sequenced was blood. The genes are TRBV6-4 and TRBJ2-3, with TRBD1 matching over 9 bases. This sequence originates from a woman aged 30 to 39 with Graves' ophthalmopathy. CDR3 region: CASSEGTGWTDTQYF. The CDR3 DNA is TGTGCCAGCAGTGAGGGGACAGGGTGGACAGATACGCAGTATTTT.